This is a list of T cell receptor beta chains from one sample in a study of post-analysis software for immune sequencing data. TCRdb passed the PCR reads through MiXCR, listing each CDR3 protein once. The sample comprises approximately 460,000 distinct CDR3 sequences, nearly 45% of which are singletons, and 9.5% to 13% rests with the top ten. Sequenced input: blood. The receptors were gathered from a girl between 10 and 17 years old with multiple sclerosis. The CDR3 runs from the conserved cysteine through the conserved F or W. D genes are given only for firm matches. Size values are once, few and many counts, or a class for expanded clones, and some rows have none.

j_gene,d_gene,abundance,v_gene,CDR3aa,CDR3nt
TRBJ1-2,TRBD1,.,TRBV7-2,CASSLGRQGPVGYTF,TGTGCCAGCAGCTTAGGACGACAGGGTCCCGTAGGCTACACCTTC
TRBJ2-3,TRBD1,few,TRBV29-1,CSATGQDLWDTQYF,TGCAGCGCCACTGGACAGGACCTTTGGGATACGCAGTATTTT
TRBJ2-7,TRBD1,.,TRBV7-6,CASSLVAQGTGASYEQYF,TGTGCCAGCAGCTTAGTAGCTCAGGGGACAGGGGCATCCTACGAGCAGTACTTC
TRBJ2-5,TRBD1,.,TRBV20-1,CSTTGKGGYNEQYF,TGCAGTACAACAGGGAAAGGGGGCTACAATGAGCAGTACTTC
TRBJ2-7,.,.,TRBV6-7,CASSYSNRIPYEQYF,TGTGCCAGCAGTTACTCGAACAGGATTCCCTACGAGCAGTACTTC
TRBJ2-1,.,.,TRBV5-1,CASSLAMVYEQFF,TGCGCCAGCAGCTTGGCCATGGTTTATGAGCAGTTCTTC
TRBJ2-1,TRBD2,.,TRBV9,CASSARLAHSNEQFF,TGTGCCAGCAGTGCCAGACTAGCCCATTCCAATGAGCAGTTCTTC
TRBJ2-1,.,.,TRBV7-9,CASSLDPNEQFF,TGTGCCAGCAGCCTGGACCCCAATGAGCAGTTCTTC
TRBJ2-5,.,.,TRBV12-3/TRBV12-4,CASRSTRETQYF,TGTGCCAGCAGGTCTACTAGGGAGACCCAGTACTTC
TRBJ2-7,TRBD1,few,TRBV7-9,CASGDRTVYEQYF,TGTGCCAGCGGGGACAGAACAGTCTACGAGCAGTACTTC
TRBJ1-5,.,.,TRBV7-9,CASSPETNQPQHF,TGTGCCAGCAGCCCGGAGACTAATCAGCCCCAGCATTTT
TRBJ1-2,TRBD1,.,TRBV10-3,CAIWGQGAIGYTF,TGTGCCATCTGGGGACAGGGGGCAATTGGCTACACCTTC
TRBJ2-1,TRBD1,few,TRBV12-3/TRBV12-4,CASSSPGTGGPHSSYNEQFF,TGTGCCAGCAGCTCGCCCGGGACAGGGGGCCCACACAGCTCCTACAATGAGCAGTTCTTC
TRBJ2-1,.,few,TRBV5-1,CASSLDGGPYNEQFF,TGCGCCAGCAGCTTGGATGGAGGGCCCTACAATGAGCAGTTCTTC
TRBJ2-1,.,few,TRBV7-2,CASSTLGGVAYNEQFF,TGTGCCAGCAGCACCCTGGGCGGTGTCGCCTACAATGAGCAGTTCTTC
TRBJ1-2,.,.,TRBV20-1,CSARDQAGLSNYGYTF,TGCAGTGCTAGAGATCAGGCGGGCCTTTCTAACTATGGCTACACCTTC
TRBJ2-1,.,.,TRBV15,CASSYKKNNEQFF,TGTGCCAGCAGTTATAAAAAAAACAATGAGCAGTTCTTC
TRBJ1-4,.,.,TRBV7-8,CASSRYGPATNEKLFF,TGTGCCAGCAGCCGATATGGGCCCGCAACTAATGAAAAACTGTTTTTT
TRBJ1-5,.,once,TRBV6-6,CASSQRMMVQPQHF,TGTGCCAGCAGCCAAAGGATGATGGTTCAGCCCCAGCATTTT
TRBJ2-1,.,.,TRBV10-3,CAIGGGLAYNEQFF,TGTGCCATCGGAGGGGGGCTCGCCTACAATGAGCAGTTCTTC
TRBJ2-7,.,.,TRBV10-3,CAISSVSSSYEQYF,TGTGCCATCAGCTCAGTATCGAGCTCCTACGAGCAGTACTTC
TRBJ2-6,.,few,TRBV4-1,CASTRNPGAGANVLTF,TGCGCCAGCACCCGGAATCCTGGGGCTGGGGCCAACGTCCTGACTTTC
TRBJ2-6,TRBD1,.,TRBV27,CASSSRTTGSSGANVLTF,TGTGCCAGCAGCAGCAGGACGACAGGGTCCTCTGGGGCCAACGTCCTGACTTTC
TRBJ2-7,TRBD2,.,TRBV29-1,CSVRSWSGTTFYEQYF,TGCAGCGTTCGCTCTTGGTCCGGGACTACGTTCTACGAGCAGTACTTC
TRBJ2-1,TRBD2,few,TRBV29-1,CSLKSGSSYNEQFF,TGCAGCCTTAAGAGCGGGAGCTCCTACAATGAGCAGTTCTTC
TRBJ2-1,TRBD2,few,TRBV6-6,CASNPGLAGNEQFF,TGTGCCAGCAATCCGGGACTAGCGGGTAATGAGCAGTTCTTC
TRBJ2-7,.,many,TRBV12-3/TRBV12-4,CASSLRVYEQYF,TGTGCCAGCAGTTTACGAGTTTACGAGCAGTACTTC
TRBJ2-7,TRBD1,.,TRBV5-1,CASGTIRTGFSYEQYF,TGCGCCAGCGGTACTATCCGGACAGGGTTCTCCTACGAGCAGTACTTC
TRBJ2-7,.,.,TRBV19,CARGGPNYEQYF,TGTGCCAGAGGTGGACCGAACTACGAGCAGTACTTC
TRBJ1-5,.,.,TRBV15,CATSSGKDQPQHF,TGTGCCACCAGCAGTGGAAAGGATCAGCCCCAGCATTTT
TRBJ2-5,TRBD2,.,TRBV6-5,CASSYWDSGSRETQYF,TGTGCCAGCAGTTACTGGGATAGCGGGAGTCGGGAGACCCAGTACTTC
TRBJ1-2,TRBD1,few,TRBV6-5,CASSYGTANYGYTF,TGTGCCAGCAGTTACGGGACAGCTAACTATGGCTACACCTTC
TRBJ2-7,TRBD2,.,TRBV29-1,CSVAGTSGSGGYEQYF,TGCAGCGTGGCCGGGACTAGCGGGAGTGGCGGGTACGAGCAGTACTTC
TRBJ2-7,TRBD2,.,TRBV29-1,CSVQGLAGGDEQYF,TGCAGCGTTCAAGGACTAGCGGGAGGGGACGAGCAGTACTTC
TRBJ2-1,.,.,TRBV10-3,CAITRTPTYNEQFF,TGTGCCATCACAAGAACTCCCACCTACAATGAGCAGTTCTTC
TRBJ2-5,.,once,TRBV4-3,CASSQAMGETQYF,TGCGCCAGCAGCCAAGCAATGGGGGAGACCCAGTACTTC
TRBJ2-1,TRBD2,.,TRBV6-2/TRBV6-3,CASSPREQFLNEQFF,TGTGCCAGCAGTCCGCGGGAGCAATTTCTGAATGAGCAGTTCTTC
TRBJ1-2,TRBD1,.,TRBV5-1,CASSRDRVRYGYTF,TGCGCCAGCAGCCGGGACAGGGTCCGCTATGGCTACACCTTC
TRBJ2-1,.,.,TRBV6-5,CASSYARLTDEQFF,TGTGCCAGCAGTTACGCGCGTCTAACGGATGAGCAGTTCTTC
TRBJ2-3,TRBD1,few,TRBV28,CASSHRDQGVNTQYF,TGTGCCAGCAGTCACCGGGACCAGGGGGTGAATACGCAGTATTTT
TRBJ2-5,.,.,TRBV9,CASSATQGGETQYF,TGTGCCAGCAGCGCCACGCAGGGTGGAGAGACCCAGTACTTC
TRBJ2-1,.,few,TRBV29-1,CSVDYQGRYNEQFF,TGCAGCGTTGACTACCAGGGCCGCTACAATGAGCAGTTCTTC
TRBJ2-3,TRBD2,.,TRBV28,CASSLSTSGGGDTQYF,TGTGCCAGCAGTTTATCCACTAGCGGGGGTGGAGATACGCAGTATTTT
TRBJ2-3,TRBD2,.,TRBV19,CASSVGLATTTDTQYF,TGTGCCAGTAGTGTCGGACTAGCGACTACCACAGATACGCAGTATTTT
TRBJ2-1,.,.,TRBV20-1,CSASLYNEQFF,TGCAGTGCTAGTCTCTACAATGAGCAGTTCTTC